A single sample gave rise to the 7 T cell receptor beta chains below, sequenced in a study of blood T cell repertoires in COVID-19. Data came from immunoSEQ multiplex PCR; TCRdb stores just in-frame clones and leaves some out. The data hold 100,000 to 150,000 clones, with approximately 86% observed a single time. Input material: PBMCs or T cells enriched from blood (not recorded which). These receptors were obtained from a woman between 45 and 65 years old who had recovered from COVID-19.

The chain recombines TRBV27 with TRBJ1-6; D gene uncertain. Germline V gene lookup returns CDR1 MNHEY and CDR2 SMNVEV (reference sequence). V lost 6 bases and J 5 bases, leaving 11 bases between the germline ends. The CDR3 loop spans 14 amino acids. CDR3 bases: TGTGCCAGCAGATATACCAGCGATAATTCACCCCTCCACTTT. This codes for CASRYTSDNSPLHF.

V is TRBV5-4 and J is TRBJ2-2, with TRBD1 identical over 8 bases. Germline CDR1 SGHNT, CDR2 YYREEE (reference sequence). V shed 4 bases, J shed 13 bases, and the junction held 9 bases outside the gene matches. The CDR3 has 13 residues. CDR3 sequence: CASSTGQESSLFF. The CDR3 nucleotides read TGTGCCAGCAGCACGGGACAGGAGTCTTCGCTGTTTTTT.

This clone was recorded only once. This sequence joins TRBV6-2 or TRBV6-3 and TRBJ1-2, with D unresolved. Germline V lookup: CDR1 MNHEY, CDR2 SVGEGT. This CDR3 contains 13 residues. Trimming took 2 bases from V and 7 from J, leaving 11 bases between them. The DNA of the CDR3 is TGTGCCAGCAGTTACGAGACCGGGTCTGGCTACACCTTC. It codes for CASSYETGSGYTF.

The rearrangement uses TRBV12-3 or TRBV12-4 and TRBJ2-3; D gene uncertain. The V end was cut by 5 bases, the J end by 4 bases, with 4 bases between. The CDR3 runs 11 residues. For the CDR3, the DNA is TGTGCCAGCAGTCCCGCAGATACGCAGTATTTT. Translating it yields CASSPADTQYF.

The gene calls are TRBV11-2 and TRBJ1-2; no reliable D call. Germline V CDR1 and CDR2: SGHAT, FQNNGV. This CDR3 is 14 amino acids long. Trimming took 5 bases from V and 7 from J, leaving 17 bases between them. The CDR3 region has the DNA TGTGCCAGCAGCCCGAGGGAGGCGGTGGGTGGCTACACCTTC. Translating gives CASSPREAVGGYTF.

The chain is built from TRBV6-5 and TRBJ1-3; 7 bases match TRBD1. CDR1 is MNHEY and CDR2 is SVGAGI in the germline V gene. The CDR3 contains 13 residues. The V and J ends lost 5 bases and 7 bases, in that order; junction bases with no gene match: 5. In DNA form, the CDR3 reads TGTGCCAGCAGTCGACAGGGTTTCAACACCATATATTTT. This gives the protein CASSRQGFNTIYF.

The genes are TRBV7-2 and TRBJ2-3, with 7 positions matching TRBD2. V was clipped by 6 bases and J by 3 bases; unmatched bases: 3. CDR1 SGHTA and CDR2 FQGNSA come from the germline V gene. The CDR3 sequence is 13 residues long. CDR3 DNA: TGTGCCAGCAGGTCCGGGGGGACAGATACGCAGTATTTT. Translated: CASRSGGTDTQYF.